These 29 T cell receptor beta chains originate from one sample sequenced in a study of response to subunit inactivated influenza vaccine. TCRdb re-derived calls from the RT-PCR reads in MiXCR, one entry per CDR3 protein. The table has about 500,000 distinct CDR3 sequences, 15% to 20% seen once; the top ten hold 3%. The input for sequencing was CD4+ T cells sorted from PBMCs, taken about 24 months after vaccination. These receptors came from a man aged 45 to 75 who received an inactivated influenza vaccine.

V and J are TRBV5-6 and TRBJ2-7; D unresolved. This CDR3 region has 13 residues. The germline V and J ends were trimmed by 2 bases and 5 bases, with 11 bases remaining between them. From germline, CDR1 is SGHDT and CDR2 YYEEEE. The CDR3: CASSFVGVDEQYF. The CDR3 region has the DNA TGTGCCAGCAGCTTCGTAGGTGTCGACGAGCAGTACTTC.

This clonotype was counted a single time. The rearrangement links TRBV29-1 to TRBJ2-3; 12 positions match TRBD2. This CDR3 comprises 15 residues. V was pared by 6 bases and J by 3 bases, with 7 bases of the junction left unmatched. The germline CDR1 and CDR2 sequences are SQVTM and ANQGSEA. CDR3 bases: TGCAGCGTAGGACTAGCGGGGTCAAAGACAGATACGCAGTATTTT. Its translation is CSVGLAGSKTDTQYF.

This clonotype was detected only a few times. The CDR3 DNA sequence: TGTGCCAGCAGCCAAGTAGTGCCTAGCTACAATGAGCAGTTCTTC. Translation: CASSQVVPSYNEQFF. The chain carries TRBV3-1 and TRBJ2-1; D remains unclear. Germline assignment: CDR1 LGHDT and CDR2 YNNKEL (reference sequence). The ends were cut back, 1 base at V and 3 bases at J, with 10 bases in the middle. This CDR3 is built from 15 residues.

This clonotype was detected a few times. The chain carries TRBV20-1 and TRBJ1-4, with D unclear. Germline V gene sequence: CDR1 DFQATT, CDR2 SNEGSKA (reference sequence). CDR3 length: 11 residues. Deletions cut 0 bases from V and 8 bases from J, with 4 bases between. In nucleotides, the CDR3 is TGCAGTGCTAGAGATGCAGAAAAACTGTTTTTT. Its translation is CSARDAEKLFF.

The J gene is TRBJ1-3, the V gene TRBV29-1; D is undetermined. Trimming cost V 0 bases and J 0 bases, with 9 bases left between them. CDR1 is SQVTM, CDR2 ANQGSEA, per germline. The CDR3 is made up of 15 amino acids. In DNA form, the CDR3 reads TGCAGCGTTGAAGAAGGACGCAGCTCTGGAAACACCATATATTTT. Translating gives CSVEEGRSSGNTIYF.

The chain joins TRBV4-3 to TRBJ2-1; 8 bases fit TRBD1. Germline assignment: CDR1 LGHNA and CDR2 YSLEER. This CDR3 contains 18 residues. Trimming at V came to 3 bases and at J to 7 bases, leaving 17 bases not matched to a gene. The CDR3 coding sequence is TGCGCCAGCAGCCAGTTCCCAGGGACAGGACAATGGACAAATGAGCAGTTCTTC. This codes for CASSQFPGTGQWTNEQFF.

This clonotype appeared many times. The CDR3 sequence is CASSFSRGFSDTQYF. DNA of the CDR3: TGTGCCAGCAGCTTCTCTAGGGGATTTTCAGATACGCAGTATTTT. V usage is TRBV11-2 and J usage is TRBJ2-3; tentative D call: TRBD1 (5 bases). The CDR3 extends over 15 amino acids. With 3 bases removed from V and 4 bases from J, the gap between germline ends came to 14 bases. Germline CDR1 SGHAT, CDR2 FQNNGV.

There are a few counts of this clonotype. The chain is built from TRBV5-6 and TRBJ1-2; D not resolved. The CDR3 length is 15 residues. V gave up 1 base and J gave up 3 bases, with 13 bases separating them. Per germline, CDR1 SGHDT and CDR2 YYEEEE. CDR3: CASSLFSAAYYGYTF. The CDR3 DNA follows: TGTGCCAGCAGCTTGTTCTCAGCAGCGTACTATGGCTACACCTTC.

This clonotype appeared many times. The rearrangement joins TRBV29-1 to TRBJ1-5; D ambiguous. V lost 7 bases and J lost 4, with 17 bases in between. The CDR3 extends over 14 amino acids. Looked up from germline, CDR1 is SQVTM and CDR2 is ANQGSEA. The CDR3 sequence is CSAGGTDPNQPQHF. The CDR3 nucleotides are TGCAGCGCTGGAGGCACGGATCCAAATCAGCCCCAGCATTTT.

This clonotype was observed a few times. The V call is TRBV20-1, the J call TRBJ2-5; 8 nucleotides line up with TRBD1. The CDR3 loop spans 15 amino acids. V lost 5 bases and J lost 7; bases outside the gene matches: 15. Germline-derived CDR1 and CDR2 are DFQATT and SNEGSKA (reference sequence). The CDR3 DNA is TGCAGTGCTTTTTCAATCGGGACAGGTGTCGGGACCCAGTACTTC. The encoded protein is CSAFSIGTGVGTQYF.

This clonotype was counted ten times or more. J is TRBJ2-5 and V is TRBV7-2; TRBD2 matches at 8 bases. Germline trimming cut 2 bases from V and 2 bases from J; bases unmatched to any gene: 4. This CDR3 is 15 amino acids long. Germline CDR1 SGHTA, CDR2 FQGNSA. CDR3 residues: CASSLRGLAQETQYF. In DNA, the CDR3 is TGTGCCAGCAGCTTACGAGGACTAGCACAAGAGACCCAGTACTTC.

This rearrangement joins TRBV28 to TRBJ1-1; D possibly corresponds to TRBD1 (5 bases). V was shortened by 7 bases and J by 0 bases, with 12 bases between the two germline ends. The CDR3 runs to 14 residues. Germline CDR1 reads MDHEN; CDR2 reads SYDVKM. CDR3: CASIRGDLNTEAFF. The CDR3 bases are TGTGCCAGCATAAGGGGCGACCTGAACACTGAAGCTTTCTTT.

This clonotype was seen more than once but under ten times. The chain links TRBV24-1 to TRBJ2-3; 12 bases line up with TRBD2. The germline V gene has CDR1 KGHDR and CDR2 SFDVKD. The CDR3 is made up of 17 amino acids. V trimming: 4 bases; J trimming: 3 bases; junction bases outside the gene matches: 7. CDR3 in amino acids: CATSDLVTSGGTDTQYF. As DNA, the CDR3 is TGTGCCACCAGTGACCTCGTTACTAGCGGGGGGACAGATACGCAGTATTTT.

CDR3 in amino acids: CASSIQLDTGELFF. In DNA form, the CDR3 reads TGTGCCAGCAGCATCCAATTGGACACCGGGGAGCTGTTTTTT. The V gene is TRBV5-5, the J gene TRBJ2-2, with D uncertain. The CDR3 runs to 14 residues. Germline CDR1 reads SGHKS; CDR2 reads YYEKEE (reference sequence). With 4 bases removed from V and 3 bases from J, the gap between germline ends came to 10 bases.

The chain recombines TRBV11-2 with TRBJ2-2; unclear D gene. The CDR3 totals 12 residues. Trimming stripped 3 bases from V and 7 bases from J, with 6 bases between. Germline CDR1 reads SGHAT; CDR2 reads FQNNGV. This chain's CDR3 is CASSFLDGELFF. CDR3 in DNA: TGTGCCAGCAGCTTCTTGGACGGGGAGCTGTTTTTT.

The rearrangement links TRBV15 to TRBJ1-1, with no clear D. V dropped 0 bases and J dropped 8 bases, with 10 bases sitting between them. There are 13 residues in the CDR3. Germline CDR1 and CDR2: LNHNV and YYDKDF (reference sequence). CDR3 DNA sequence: TGTGCCACCAGCAGAGATATTCGCAGGGAAGCTTTCTTT. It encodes CATSRDIRREAFF. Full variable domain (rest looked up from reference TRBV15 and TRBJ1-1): DAMVIQNPRYQVTQFGKPVTLSCSQTLNHNVMYWYQQKSSQAPKLLFHYYDKDFNNEADTPDNFQSRRPNTSFCFLDIRSPGLGDTAMYLCATSRDIRREAFFGQGTRLTVV.

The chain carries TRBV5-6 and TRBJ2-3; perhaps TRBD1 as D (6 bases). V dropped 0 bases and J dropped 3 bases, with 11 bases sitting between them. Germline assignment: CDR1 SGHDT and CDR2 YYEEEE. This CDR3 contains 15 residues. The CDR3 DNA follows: TGTGCCAGCAGCTTGGCAGGGGTGCTAACAGATACGCAGTATTTT. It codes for CASSLAGVLTDTQYF. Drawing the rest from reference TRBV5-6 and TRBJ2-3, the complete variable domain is DAGVTQSPTHLIKTRGQQVTLRCSPKSGHDTVSWYQQALGQGPQFIFQYYEEEERQRGNFPDRFSGHQFPNYSSELNVNALLLGDSALYLCASSLAGVLTDTQYFGPGTRLTVL.

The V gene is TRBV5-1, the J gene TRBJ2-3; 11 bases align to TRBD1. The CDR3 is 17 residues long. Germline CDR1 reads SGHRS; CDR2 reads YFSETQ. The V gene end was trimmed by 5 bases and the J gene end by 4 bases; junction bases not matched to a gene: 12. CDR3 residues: CASREFRGQGAADTQYF. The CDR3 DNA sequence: TGCGCCAGCAGGGAATTCAGAGGACAGGGGGCCGCAGATACGCAGTATTTT.

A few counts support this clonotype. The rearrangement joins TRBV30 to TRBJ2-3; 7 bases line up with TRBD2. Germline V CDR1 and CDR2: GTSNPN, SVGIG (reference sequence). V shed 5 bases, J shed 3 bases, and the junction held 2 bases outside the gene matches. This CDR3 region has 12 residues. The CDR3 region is CAWQRDTDTQYF. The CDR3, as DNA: TGTGCCTGGCAGCGGGATACAGATACGCAGTATTTT.

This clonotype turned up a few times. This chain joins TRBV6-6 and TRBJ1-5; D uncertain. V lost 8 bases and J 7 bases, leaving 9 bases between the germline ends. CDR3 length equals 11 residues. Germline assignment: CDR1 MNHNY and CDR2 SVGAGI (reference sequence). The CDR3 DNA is TGTGCCAGCGGAACAAGGCAGCCCCAGCATTTT. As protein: CASGTRQPQHF.

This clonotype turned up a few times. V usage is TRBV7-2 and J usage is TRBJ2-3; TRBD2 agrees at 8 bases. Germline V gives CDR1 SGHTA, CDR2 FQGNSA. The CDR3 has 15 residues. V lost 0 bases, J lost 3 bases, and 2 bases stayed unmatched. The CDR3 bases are TGTGCCAGCAGCTTAGCTGTAGCGGGAACAGATACGCAGTATTTT. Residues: CASSLAVAGTDTQYF.

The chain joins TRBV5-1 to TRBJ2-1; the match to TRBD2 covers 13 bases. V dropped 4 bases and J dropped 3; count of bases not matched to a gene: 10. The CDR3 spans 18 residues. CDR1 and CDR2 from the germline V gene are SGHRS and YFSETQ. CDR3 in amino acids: CASSPGTSGIHDYNEQFF. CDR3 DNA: TGCGCCAGCAGCCCCGGGACTAGCGGGATCCACGACTACAATGAGCAGTTCTTC.

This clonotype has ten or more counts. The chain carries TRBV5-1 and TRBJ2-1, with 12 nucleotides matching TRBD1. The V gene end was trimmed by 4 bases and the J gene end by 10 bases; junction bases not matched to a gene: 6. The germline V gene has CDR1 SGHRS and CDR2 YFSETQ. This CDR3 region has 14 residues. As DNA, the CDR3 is TGCGCCAGCAGCCCCGGGACAGGGGGCTTGGAGCAGTTCTTC. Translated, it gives CASSPGTGGLEQFF.

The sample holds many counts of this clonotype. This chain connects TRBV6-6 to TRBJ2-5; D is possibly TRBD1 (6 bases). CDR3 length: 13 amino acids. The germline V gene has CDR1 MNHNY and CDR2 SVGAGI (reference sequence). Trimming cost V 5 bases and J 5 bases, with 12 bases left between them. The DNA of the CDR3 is TGTGCCAGCAGTCAACAGGGCGGGGAGACCCAGTACTTC. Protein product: CASSQQGGETQYF.

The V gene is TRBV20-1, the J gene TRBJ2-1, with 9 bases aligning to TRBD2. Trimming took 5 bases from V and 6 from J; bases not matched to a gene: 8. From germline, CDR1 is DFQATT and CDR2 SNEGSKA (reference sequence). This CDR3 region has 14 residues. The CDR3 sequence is CSAPGGSGGNEQFF. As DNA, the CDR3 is TGCAGTGCTCCCGGGGGTAGCGGGGGCAATGAGCAGTTCTTC.

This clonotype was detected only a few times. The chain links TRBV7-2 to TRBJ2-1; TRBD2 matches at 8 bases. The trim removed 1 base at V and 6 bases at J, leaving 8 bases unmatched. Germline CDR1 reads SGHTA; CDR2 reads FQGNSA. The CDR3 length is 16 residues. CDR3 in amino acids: CASSLDPLAGLNEQFF. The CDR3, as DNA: TGTGCCAGCAGCTTAGACCCCCTAGCGGGCCTCAATGAGCAGTTCTTC.

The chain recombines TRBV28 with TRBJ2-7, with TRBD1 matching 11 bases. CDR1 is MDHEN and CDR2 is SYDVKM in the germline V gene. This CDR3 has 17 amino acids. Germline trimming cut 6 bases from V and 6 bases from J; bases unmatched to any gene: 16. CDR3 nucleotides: TGTGCCAGCAGCTACACCACTTTCCGGGACAGGGGGTCCGAGCAGTACTTC. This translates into CASSYTTFRDRGSEQYF.

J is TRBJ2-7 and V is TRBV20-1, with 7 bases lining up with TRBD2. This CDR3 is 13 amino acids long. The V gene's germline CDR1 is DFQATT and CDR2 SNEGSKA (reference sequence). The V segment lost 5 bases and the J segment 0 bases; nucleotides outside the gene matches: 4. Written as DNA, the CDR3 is TGCAGTGCTGGGACTACCCTCTCCTACGAGCAGTACTTC. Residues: CSAGTTLSYEQYF.

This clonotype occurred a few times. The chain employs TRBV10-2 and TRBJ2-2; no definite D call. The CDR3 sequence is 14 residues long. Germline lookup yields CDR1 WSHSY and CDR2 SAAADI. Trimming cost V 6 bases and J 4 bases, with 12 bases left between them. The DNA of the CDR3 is TGCGCCAGCAGCGCTGTGGCCCCCACCGGGGAGCTGTTTTTT. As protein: CASSAVAPTGELFF.